The subject of this entry is one T cell receptor beta chain. Its antigen is unidentified. This CDR3 has 16 residues. Trimming left V 7 bases short and J 4 bases short, with 20 bases between. Germline V gene data show CDR1 as LNHDA and CDR2 as SQIVND (reference sequence). Profiled with immunoSEQ multiplex PCR; TCRdb holds only in-frame clones, not every one. The sample carries fewer than 150,000 clones, 80% to 95% recorded once. The record originates from a study of T cell responses to AZD1222 COVID-19 vaccine. Study-level points and caveats: Baseline seropositivity characterized only a handful of AZD1222 recipients. Across the whole spike, CD4 TCRs peaked at regions 160-218 and 743-854. Spike-specific TCR depth and breadth grew after two AZD1222 doses. Donors were largely white British and mainly female; clonal diversity was possibly underestimated.

This material consisted of peripheral blood, taken on day 0 of AZD1222 vaccination. The V and J genes are TRBV19 and TRBJ1-5, with D perhaps matching TRBD1 (5 bases). The source of this sequence is an adult in good health. The CDR3 nucleotides are TGTGCCAGTAAGGCTAGAAAGGACGGGGGGAATCAGCCCCAGCATTTT. It specifies CASKARKDGGNQPQHF.